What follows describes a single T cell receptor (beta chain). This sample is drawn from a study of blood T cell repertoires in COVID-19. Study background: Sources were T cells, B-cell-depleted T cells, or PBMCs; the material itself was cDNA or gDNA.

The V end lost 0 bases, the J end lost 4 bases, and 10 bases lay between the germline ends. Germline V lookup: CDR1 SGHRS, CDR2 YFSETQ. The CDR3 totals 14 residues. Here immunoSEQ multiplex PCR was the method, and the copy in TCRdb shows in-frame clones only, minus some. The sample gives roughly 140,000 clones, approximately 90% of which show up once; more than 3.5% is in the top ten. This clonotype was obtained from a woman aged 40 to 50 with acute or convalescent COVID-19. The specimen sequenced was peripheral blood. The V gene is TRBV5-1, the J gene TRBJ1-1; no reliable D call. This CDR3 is CASSLDPGVTEAFF. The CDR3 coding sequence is TGCGCCAGCAGCTTGGATCCGGGAGTCACTGAAGCTTTCTTT.